This record covers a single T cell receptor beta chain. The data stem from a study of human T cells and chemical hapten exposure. TCRdb ran MiXCR on the RACE reads and lists one entry per CDR3 protein. The table has around 76,000 distinct CDR3 sequences, about 12% seen once. Regarding time point: patch test 1, 2 weeks after DPC sensitization. Treatment meaning: therapeutic diphenylcyclopropenone sensitization with weekly scalp DPC. Per germline, CDR1 LGHDT and CDR2 YNNKEL (reference sequence). The CDR3 loop spans 15 amino acids. Trimming at V came to 1 base and at J to 6 bases, leaving 1 base not matched to a gene.

The chain uses TRBV3-1 and TRBJ2-1; 12 bases align to TRBD2. The receptor was isolated from a woman aged 60-70 years with alopecia areata. Some clones in this sample may be carry-over from other donors' samples. This material consisted of whole blood, taken in connection with sensitization to the hapten diphenylcyclopropenone (DPC). DNA for the CDR3: TGTGCCAGCAGCCAAGGACTAGCGGGGGCCAATGAGCAGTTCTTC. This encodes CASSQGLAGANEQFF.